The 28 T cell receptor beta chains listed next were all sequenced from one sample in a study of T cell responses to AZD1222 COVID-19 vaccine. The protocol was immunoSEQ multiplex PCR, while the TCRdb copy is restricted to in-frame clones and leaves out a portion. The data hold around 67,000 clones, with roughly 85% observed a single time. Sequenced material: peripheral blood, taken 28 days after the second AZD1222 dose. These receptors came from an adult who received the AZD1222 COVID-19 vaccine.

This clone has more than one count but fewer than ten. At one end, the junction sequence differs from germline, possibly due to a read error. The chain couples TRBV20-1 to TRBJ2-1; 7 bases agree with TRBD2. CDR1 is DFQATT, CDR2 SNEGSKA, per germline (reference sequence). The CDR3 loop spans 11 amino acids. The CDR3 nucleotides are TGCAGTGCCAGCGGGGCCACCGAGTTCGTCTTC. Encoded protein: CSASGATEFVF.

The chain uses TRBV19 and TRBJ2-2; 9 bases are shared with TRBD2. CDR1 LNHDA and CDR2 SQIVND come from the germline V gene (reference sequence). The V gene end was trimmed by 5 bases and the J gene end by 1 base; junction bases not matched to a gene: 5. The CDR3 is 16 amino acids. The DNA for the CDR3 is TGTGCCAGTAGTTTGTTAGCGGGGGAGAACACCGGGGAGCTGTTTTTT. As protein: CASSLLAGENTGELFF.

The gene calls are TRBV4-2 and TRBJ2-7, with 8 bases that match TRBD1. The V gene's germline CDR1 is LGHNA and CDR2 YNFKEQ. The CDR3 loop spans 18 amino acids. Written as DNA, the CDR3 is TGTCCCCGCCCCCACCACGACTGGGGGACAGGCAAACCTTACGAGCAGTACTTC. Translated: CPRPHHDWGTGKPYEQYF.

V and J are TRBV21-1 and TRBJ2-5; no DNA check was done on the table's D call, TRBD2. TRBV21-1 is a pseudogene segment. The CDR3 is made up of 15 amino acids. CDR3 in amino acids: CAIEAGGEYQETQYF. The CDR3 DNA sequence: TGTGCCATCGAGGCGGGGGGCGAGTACCAAGAGACCCAGTACTTC.

The chain has TRBV28 and TRBJ2-7; 12 positions match TRBD1. Per germline, CDR1 MDHEN and CDR2 SYDVKM. Germline trimming cut 10 bases from V and 4 bases from J; bases unmatched to any gene: 5. The CDR3 is made up of 13 amino acids. The DNA for the CDR3 is TGTGCCACCTTGGGACAGGGGGCATACGAGCAGTACTTC. It encodes CATLGQGAYEQYF.

The rearrangement links TRBV18 to TRBJ2-2, with D unclear. Per germline, CDR1 KGHSH and CDR2 LQKENI. Trimming stripped 3 bases from V and 5 bases from J, with 4 bases between. This CDR3 contains 12 residues. CDR3 amino acids: CASSPRTGELFF. The DNA for the CDR3 is TGTGCCAGCTCACCGAGGACCGGGGAGCTGTTTTTT.

The chain uses TRBV5-1 and TRBJ1-2; 7 bases match TRBD1. The germline V gene encodes CDR1 SGHRS and CDR2 YFSETQ. After removal of 3 bases from V and 8 bases from J, the junction contained 7 bases not matched to a gene. The CDR3 runs 13 residues. This CDR3 is CASSSSGQPGYTF. CDR3 nucleotides: TGCGCCAGCAGCTCTTCGGGACAGCCCGGCTACACCTTC.

The J gene is TRBJ1-4, the V gene TRBV5-6; 8 bases are shared with TRBD1. Germline V gives CDR1 SGHDT, CDR2 YYEEEE. The CDR3 sequence is 11 residues long. The junction had 5 bases not matched to a gene; V was cut back by 4 bases and J by 15 bases. Here the CDR3 DNA reads TGTGCCAGCAGCGACAGGGGCGGGGTGTTTTTT. It encodes CASSDRGGVFF.

The V and J genes are TRBV19 and TRBJ1-1; TRBD1 aligns across 8 bases. The CDR3 consists of 14 residues. The V segment lost 7 bases and the J segment 0 bases; nucleotides outside the gene matches: 4. Germline V gene lookup returns CDR1 LNHDA and CDR2 SQIVND (reference sequence). The CDR3 DNA follows: TGTGCCAGTATGACAGGGGCGATGAACACTGAAGCTTTCTTT. This gives the protein CASMTGAMNTEAFF.

The J gene is TRBJ1-1, the V gene TRBV7-6; no clear D gene. Trimming removed 0 bases from V and 1 base from J, with 9 bases in between. Per germline, CDR1 SGHVS and CDR2 FNYEAQ. This CDR3 region has 15 residues. CDR3 region: CASSLALGSNTEAFF. Written as DNA, the CDR3 is TGTGCCAGCAGCTTAGCTTTAGGGTCGAACACTGAAGCTTTCTTT.

The chain recombines TRBV11-3 with TRBJ2-7, with unresolved D. V dropped 3 bases and J dropped 7 bases, with 13 bases sitting between them. CDR1 and CDR2 (germline): SGHNT, YENEEA. The CDR3 is 13 residues long. The CDR3 coding sequence is TGTGCCAGCAGCTTGGGCAGTTTACGTGAGCAGTACTTC. Amino acids: CASSLGSLREQYF. The full variable domain, its missing parts supplied by reference TRBV11-3 and TRBJ2-7, is EAGVVQSPRYKIIEKKQPVAFWCNPISGHNTLYWYLQNLGQGPELLIRYENEEAVDDSQLPKDRFSAERLKGVDSTLKIQPAELGDSAVYLCASSLGSLREQYFGPGTRLTVT.

The J gene is TRBJ2-7, the V gene TRBV2, with 8 bases lining up with TRBD1. CDR3 length: 13 residues. Trimming took 8 bases from V and 3 from J; bases not matched to a gene: 6. Looked up from germline, CDR1 is SNHLY and CDR2 is FYNNEI. The CDR3 here is CASQGTGLYEQYF. In DNA, the CDR3 is TGTGCCAGCCAGGGGACAGGACTCTACGAGCAGTACTTC.

This sequence joins TRBV3-1 (or the pseudogene TRBV3-2) and TRBJ1-2; D is ambiguous. CDR1 and CDR2 from the germline V gene are LGHDT and YNNKEL (reference sequence). The CDR3 runs 13 residues. The germline V and J ends were trimmed by 3 bases and 4 bases, with 9 bases remaining between them. The CDR3 coding sequence is TGTGCCAGCAGCCAGGGGTTAATCTATGGCTACACCTTC. It codes for CASSQGLIYGYTF.

The chain combines TRBV4-1 with TRBJ1-5; D perhaps matches TRBD1 (5 bases). V was clipped by 0 bases and J by 1 base, with 19 bases between them. The CDR3 spans 19 residues. CDR1 and CDR2 from the germline V gene are MGHRA and YSYEKL. CDR3 in DNA: TGCGCCAGCAGCCAAGATCCGGTAGAGGCTGGGGCCAGCAATCAGCCCCAGCATTTT. Encoded protein: CASSQDPVEAGASNQPQHF.

This rearrangement joins TRBV9 to TRBJ1-3, with D possibly matching TRBD1 (6 bases). Per the germline V gene, CDR1 is SGDLS and CDR2 is YYNGEE. This CDR3 is 15 amino acids long. The ends were cut back, 0 bases at V and 4 bases at J, with 11 bases in the middle. In DNA, the CDR3 is TGTGCCAGCAGCGTAGGTGGGGACACAGGAAACACCATATATTTT. This translates into CASSVGGDTGNTIYF.

The chain employs TRBV28 and TRBJ1-1; tentatively, D is TRBD1 (5 bases). V lost 6 bases and J lost 3, with 11 bases in between. The germline gives CDR1 MDHEN, CDR2 SYDVKM. This CDR3 is 13 amino acids long. The CDR3 spells CASSPDIHTEAFF. The CDR3 nucleotides are TGTGCCAGCAGCCCGGACATCCACACTGAAGCTTTCTTT.

The gene calls are TRBV29-1 and TRBJ1-1; no clear D. This CDR3 has 10 residues. V lost 7 bases and J lost 1, with 4 bases in between. CDR1 SQVTM and CDR2 ANQGSEA come from the germline V gene. CDR3 loop: CSAQNTEAFF. The CDR3 DNA reads TGCAGCGCCCAGAACACTGAAGCTTTCTTT.

The chain carries TRBV19 and TRBJ1-1; the D is unclear. The germline V gene encodes CDR1 LNHDA and CDR2 SQIVND (reference sequence). The V end was cut by 6 bases, the J end by 6 bases, with 8 bases between. This CDR3 contains 11 residues. CDR3 region: CASRAGPEAFF. Written as DNA, the CDR3 is TGTGCCAGTAGGGCGGGCCCTGAAGCTTTCTTT.

The J gene is TRBJ1-2, the V gene TRBV10-1; D gene ambiguous. The CDR3 is 15 residues long. Trimming left V 3 bases short and J 10 bases short, with 21 bases between. Looked up from germline, CDR1 is WNHNN and CDR2 is SYGVQD (reference sequence). As DNA, the CDR3 is TGCGCCAGCAGTGAAAGACCTGGACGATCACGGGACTACACCTTC. Translated, it gives CASSERPGRSRDYTF.

The chain carries TRBV12-3 or TRBV12-4 and TRBJ1-1; D is undetermined. The CDR3 extends over 12 amino acids. Trimming removed 5 bases from V and 6 bases from J, with 10 bases in between. CDR3 residues: CASSNPWSEAFF. In DNA form, the CDR3 reads TGTGCCAGCAGTAACCCTTGGTCTGAAGCTTTCTTT.

This clone was counted a single time. The CDR3 DNA sequence: TGTGCCAGCAGCCTCGGGAGGGATGGCTACACCTTC. This translates into CASSLGRDGYTF. The chain recombines TRBV2 with TRBJ1-2; D gene ambiguous. The CDR3 extends over 12 amino acids. Germline V gene sequence: CDR1 SNHLY, CDR2 FYNNEI. Trimming took off 6 bases at V and 6 bases at J, with 11 bases between the two ends.

Comments on this clone: Within the sample, other DNA sequences also encode this same CDR3. The chain combines TRBV5-1 with TRBJ1-1; D gene unclear. Trimming removed 0 bases from V and 5 bases from J, with 11 bases in between. The CDR3 is 14 residues long. From germline, CDR1 is SGHRS and CDR2 YFSETQ. The CDR3 reads CASSLVGEGTEAFF. CDR3 nucleotide sequence: TGCGCCAGCAGCTTGGTCGGGGAGGGTACTGAAGCTTTCTTT. Complete variable domain (other parts from reference TRBV5-1 and TRBJ1-1): KAGVTQTPRYLIKTRGQQVTLSCSPISGHRSVSWYQQTPGQGLQFLFEYFSETQRNKGNFPGRFSGRQFSNSRSEMNVSTLELGDSALYLCASSLVGEGTEAFFGQGTRLTVV.

This clone was seen only a few times. The V call is TRBV7-9, the J call TRBJ1-1, with a weak D call TRBD1 (5 bases). Per germline, CDR1 SEHNR and CDR2 FQNEAQ (reference sequence). CDR3 size: 14 residues. Trimming removed 3 bases at V and 2 bases at J, with 10 bases between. The CDR3 loop is CASSFSGDNTEAFF. The CDR3 DNA sequence: TGTGCCAGCAGCTTTTCCGGGGACAACACTGAAGCTTTCTTT.

This chain links TRBV28 with TRBJ1-2, with D perhaps matching TRBD1 (5 bases). Per the germline V gene, CDR1 is MDHEN and CDR2 is SYDVKM. The CDR3 totals 14 residues. V lost 3 bases and J 6 bases, leaving 14 bases between the germline ends. The CDR3 sequence is CASSLSQAGHGYTF. CDR3 DNA: TGTGCCAGCAGTTTGTCACAGGCGGGACATGGCTACACCTTC.

The chain links TRBV6-5 to TRBJ2-2; maybe TRBD1 (5 bases). Between the trimmed V and J ends, which lost 4 bases and 6 bases, there was a span of 6 bases. CDR1 and CDR2 from the germline V gene are MNHEY and SVGAGI. The CDR3 covers 12 residues. CDR3 DNA: TGTGCCAGCAGTTGGGGCGCCGGGGAGCTGTTTTTT. As protein: CASSWGAGELFF.

This chain connects TRBV5-8 to TRBJ1-1, with D possibly being TRBD1 (6 bases). The CDR3 extends over 15 amino acids. CDR1 and CDR2 (germline): SGHTS, YDEGEE. The germline V and J ends were trimmed by 0 bases and 5 bases, with 14 bases remaining between them. The CDR3 sequence is CASSLAGGAGTEAFF. The CDR3, as DNA: TGTGCCAGCAGCTTGGCCGGGGGCGCGGGGACTGAAGCTTTCTTT.

This rearrangement joins TRBV2 to TRBJ2-2; 8 nucleotides line up with TRBD2. The CDR3 is made up of 16 amino acids. V trimming: 7 bases; J trimming: 5 bases; junction bases outside the gene matches: 12. CDR1 and CDR2 from the germline V gene are SNHLY and FYNNEI. In nucleotides, the CDR3 is TGTGCCAGCATGGGGCTAGCGGGCCCTGGAACCGGGGAGCTGTTTTTT. It yields the protein CASMGLAGPGTGELFF.

The chain uses TRBV19 and TRBJ2-7; D possibly corresponds to TRBD2 (6 bases). Germline CDR1 and CDR2: LNHDA and SQIVND (reference sequence). The length of the CDR3 is 14 residues. The V and J ends lost 2 bases and 0 bases respectively, with 8 bases between them. The CDR3 reads CASSIRGSSYEQYF. Here the CDR3 DNA reads TGTGCCAGTAGTATACGGGGGAGCTCCTACGAGCAGTACTTC.